A selection of T cell receptor beta chains follows, all from one sample in a study of low-dose radiotherapy and immunotherapy resistance in tumors. MiXCR, applied by TCRdb to the reads, yields one record per CDR3 protein. Among over 65,000 distinct CDR3 sequences listed, about a sixth were seen once. This sample comprised PBMCs, obtained before treatment. Source of these receptors: a male donor with prostate cancer. Both conserved end residues are part of each CDR3. D genes are given only for firm matches. Size values are once, few and many counts, or a class for expanded clones, and some rows have none.

D gene: NA
J gene: TRBJ1-4
clone size: many
V gene: TRBV6-8
CDR3 DNA: TGTGCCAGCAGTTACTTTGCGACAACTAATGAAAAACTGTTTTTT
CDR3 protein: CASSYFATTNEKLFF

D gene: TRBD2
J gene: TRBJ2-5
clone size: few
V gene: TRBV6-1
CDR3 DNA: TGTGCCAGCAGCCCGGGAGGGGAAGGAGGAGAGACCCAGTACTTC
CDR3 protein: CASSPGGEGGETQYF

D gene: NA
J gene: TRBJ2-3
clone size: many
V gene: TRBV2
CDR3 DNA: TGTGCCAGCAGTGAAGCGGGGTCAGGGACAGATACGCAGTATTTT
CDR3 protein: CASSEAGSGTDTQYF

D gene: TRBD1
J gene: TRBJ1-2
clone size: many
V gene: TRBV5-6
CDR3 DNA: TGTGCCAGCAGCTTTCCGGCAGGGGGTAACTATGGCTACACCTTC
CDR3 protein: CASSFPAGGNYGYTF

D gene: TRBD2
J gene: TRBJ2-3
clone size: many
V gene: TRBV20-1
CDR3 DNA: TGCAGTGCTCGGACTAGCGGGGAGAGCACAGATACGCAGTATTTT
CDR3 protein: CSARTSGESTDTQYF

D gene: TRBD1
J gene: TRBJ2-1
clone size: many
V gene: TRBV18
CDR3 DNA: TGTGCCAGCTCACCACCGAACCGGGACAGGGGGCGCCCAGCCTACAATGAGCAGTTCTTC
CDR3 protein: CASSPPNRDRGRPAYNEQFF

D gene: NA
J gene: TRBJ2-2
clone size: many
V gene: TRBV11-2
CDR3 DNA: TGTGCCAGCAGCATCCCGGACGTGAACACCGGGGAGCTGTTTTTT
CDR3 protein: CASSIPDVNTGELFF

D gene: TRBD1
J gene: TRBJ1-2
clone size: many
V gene: TRBV25-1
CDR3 DNA: TGTGCCAGCAGCGGGACAGGGTCTACCTATGGCTACACCTTC
CDR3 protein: CASSGTGSTYGYTF

D gene: TRBD2
J gene: TRBJ2-3
clone size: many
V gene: TRBV10-3
CDR3 DNA: TGTGCCATCAGTCCGGGGGGGGGGCGACCGACAGATACGCAGTATTTT
CDR3 protein: CAISPGGGRPTDTQYF

D gene: NA
J gene: TRBJ1-1
clone size: few
V gene: TRBV5-1
CDR3 DNA: TGCGCCAGCAGCTTGGCGGGGGAGGGGGAAGCTTTCTTT
CDR3 protein: CASSLAGEGEAFF

D gene: NA
J gene: TRBJ2-2
clone size: many
V gene: TRBV7-2
CDR3 DNA: TGTGCCAGCACTCCTATCCCGAACACCGGGGAGCTGTTTTTT
CDR3 protein: CASTPIPNTGELFF

D gene: TRBD2
J gene: TRBJ2-1
clone size: many
V gene: TRBV11-2
CDR3 DNA: TGTGCCAGCAGCTTAGGGCGATTAGCGGGGGTCAACAATGAGCAGTTCTTC
CDR3 protein: CASSLGRLAGVNNEQFF

D gene: NA
J gene: TRBJ1-1
clone size: many
V gene: TRBV14
CDR3 DNA: TGTGCCAGCAGCCTTCGGGGGTTCGGCACTGAAGCTTTCTTT
CDR3 protein: CASSLRGFGTEAFF

D gene: NA
J gene: TRBJ2-7
clone size: NA
V gene: TRBV4-1
CDR3 DNA: TGCGCCAGCAGCCAAGACCCCTCAACCTACGAGCAGTACTTC
CDR3 protein: CASSQDPSTYEQYF

D gene: NA
J gene: TRBJ2-5
clone size: many
V gene: TRBV19
CDR3 DNA: TGTGCCAGTAGCAACCTGTTAGAGACCCAGTACTTC
CDR3 protein: CASSNLLETQYF

D gene: NA
J gene: TRBJ2-3
clone size: many
V gene: TRBV4-2
CDR3 DNA: TGTGCCAGCAGCCAAGAGCAGGGGGGCGGCACAGATACGCAGTATTTT
CDR3 protein: CASSQEQGGGTDTQYF

D gene: NA
J gene: TRBJ2-5
clone size: many
V gene: TRBV4-3
CDR3 DNA: TGCGCCAGCAGCCCCATTACGGGACCCCAAGAGACCCAGTACTTC
CDR3 protein: CASSPITGPQETQYF

D gene: NA
J gene: TRBJ1-5
clone size: many
V gene: TRBV20-1
CDR3 DNA: TGCAGTGCTACCCCTTCGACAGGTCGTTATGGTGGCAATCAGCCCCAGCATTTT
CDR3 protein: CSATPSTGRYGGNQPQHF

D gene: NA
J gene: TRBJ1-6
clone size: many
V gene: TRBV11-2
CDR3 DNA: TGTGCCAGCAGCCCGACCCGGGGCACTTCACCCCTCCACTTT
CDR3 protein: CASSPTRGTSPLHF

D gene: TRBD2
J gene: TRBJ2-3
clone size: many
V gene: TRBV20-1
CDR3 DNA: TGCAGTGCTAGAGGACTAGCGGGGGGCCTACGGACGACAGATACGCAGTATTTT
CDR3 protein: CSARGLAGGLRTTDTQYF

D gene: TRBD1
J gene: TRBJ1-2
clone size: few
V gene: TRBV12-3/TRBV12-4
CDR3 DNA: TGTGCCAGCAGTCCGACAGGGGGAAGGAGCGGCTACACCTTC
CDR3 protein: CASSPTGGRSGYTF

D gene: TRBD1
J gene: TRBJ2-2
clone size: NA
V gene: TRBV9
CDR3 DNA: TGTGCCAGCAGCCCATCACCGGGACAGGGTGGGACCGGGGAGCTGTTTTTT
CDR3 protein: CASSPSPGQGGTGELFF

D gene: NA
J gene: TRBJ2-7
clone size: many
V gene: TRBV14
CDR3 DNA: TGTGCCAGCAGCCAAGGTACGGCTGATCCCGGCTCCTACGAGCAGTACTTC
CDR3 protein: CASSQGTADPGSYEQYF

D gene: NA
J gene: TRBJ2-6
clone size: many
V gene: TRBV30
CDR3 DNA: TGTGCCTGGCGGGGATCTGGGGCCAACGTCCTGACTTTC
CDR3 protein: CAWRGSGANVLTF

D gene: TRBD1
J gene: TRBJ1-5
clone size: many
V gene: TRBV6-4
CDR3 DNA: TGTGCCAGCAGACCACTCCGGACAGGGCGGGGAGGGCCCCAGCATTTT
CDR3 protein: CASRPLRTGRGGPQHF

D gene: TRBD1
J gene: TRBJ1-2
clone size: many
V gene: TRBV28
CDR3 DNA: TGTGCCAGCAGTCCCGGACAGGGGGCTTATGGCTACACCTTC
CDR3 protein: CASSPGQGAYGYTF

D gene: NA
J gene: TRBJ2-7
clone size: many
V gene: TRBV12-3/TRBV12-4
CDR3 DNA: TGTGCCAGCAGCCCACAGCCCAGTAAGCAGTACTTC
CDR3 protein: CASSPQPSKQYF

D gene: TRBD2
J gene: TRBJ2-3
clone size: many
V gene: TRBV20-1
CDR3 DNA: TGCAGTGCTAGTACTCTAGCGGGGGGCCCTAGCACAGATACGCAGTATTTT
CDR3 protein: CSASTLAGGPSTDTQYF

D gene: TRBD1
J gene: TRBJ2-1
clone size: many
V gene: TRBV5-6
CDR3 DNA: TGTGCCAGCAGCCCACTCCGGGACAGGGCATTCAATGAGCAGTTCTTC
CDR3 protein: CASSPLRDRAFNEQFF

D gene: TRBD2
J gene: TRBJ2-5
clone size: many
V gene: TRBV5-1
CDR3 DNA: TGCGCCAGCAGCTTGGTCTTTGGGCGGGGGATCCAAGAGACCCAGTACTTC
CDR3 protein: CASSLVFGRGIQETQYF

D gene: TRBD1
J gene: TRBJ1-2
clone size: many
V gene: TRBV5-4
CDR3 DNA: TGTGCCAGCAGCTTGGGATCGGGACAGGGCGAGCTCTATGGCTACACCTTC
CDR3 protein: CASSLGSGQGELYGYTF

D gene: NA
J gene: TRBJ1-1
clone size: NA
V gene: TRBV5-8
CDR3 DNA: TGTGCCAGCAGCCCAGAGACAGGAGATGAAGCTTTCTTT
CDR3 protein: CASSPETGDEAFF

D gene: NA
J gene: TRBJ1-1
clone size: NA
V gene: TRBV29-1
CDR3 DNA: TGCAGCGTTGAGAGGGAGGTGGGGGCTTTCTTT
CDR3 protein: CSVEREVGAFF

D gene: NA
J gene: TRBJ1-2
clone size: many
V gene: TRBV6-5
CDR3 DNA: TGTGCCAGCAGTTTGTCCGGGGGGGTCTATGGCTACACCTTC
CDR3 protein: CASSLSGGVYGYTF

D gene: NA
J gene: TRBJ2-7
clone size: many
V gene: TRBV5-5
CDR3 DNA: TGTGCCAGCAGCTTACACGAGTACGAGCAGTACTTC
CDR3 protein: CASSLHEYEQYF

D gene: TRBD2
J gene: TRBJ2-7
clone size: many
V gene: TRBV10-3
CDR3 DNA: TGTGCCACCCTGGGCGGGAGGAGCTCCTACGAGCAGTACTTC
CDR3 protein: CATLGGRSSYEQYF

D gene: NA
J gene: TRBJ2-1
clone size: many
V gene: TRBV2
CDR3 DNA: TGTGCCAGCAGTTACGACGGGGAGCAGTTCTTC
CDR3 protein: CASSYDGEQFF

D gene: NA
J gene: TRBJ1-1
clone size: many
V gene: TRBV29-1
CDR3 DNA: TGCAGCATTCAGGTCATGAACACTGAAGCTTTCTTT
CDR3 protein: CSIQVMNTEAFF

D gene: NA
J gene: TRBJ2-1
clone size: many
V gene: TRBV7-9
CDR3 DNA: TGTGCCAGCAGCTTAGCTACGGGGGTTGAGCAGTTCTTC
CDR3 protein: CASSLATGVEQFF

D gene: NA
J gene: TRBJ2-7
clone size: many
V gene: TRBV19
CDR3 DNA: TGTGCCAGTAGTTCAAGTCACAAGTCCCCCTACGAGCAGTACTTC
CDR3 protein: CASSSSHKSPYEQYF

D gene: NA
J gene: TRBJ2-7
clone size: many
V gene: TRBV7-9
CDR3 DNA: TGTGCCAGCAGCTCCTTAGAGTCTGGGCGCTACGAGCAGTACTTC
CDR3 protein: CASSSLESGRYEQYF

D gene: NA
J gene: TRBJ1-3
clone size: NA
V gene: TRBV5-4
CDR3 DNA: TGTGCCAGCAGCTTGGGTGGACAGCCGACCCCTGGAAACACCATATATTTT
CDR3 protein: CASSLGGQPTPGNTIYF

D gene: TRBD1
J gene: TRBJ1-2
clone size: many
V gene: TRBV20-1
CDR3 DNA: TGCAGTGGACAAACAGGGGGCGACGGCTACACCTTC
CDR3 protein: CSGQTGGDGYTF

D gene: TRBD2
J gene: TRBJ2-7
clone size: many
V gene: TRBV7-9
CDR3 DNA: TGTGCCTCGTCGGGGAGGGACTCCTACGAGCAGTACTTC
CDR3 protein: CASSGRDSYEQYF

D gene: TRBD2
J gene: TRBJ2-3
clone size: many
V gene: TRBV7-8
CDR3 DNA: TGTGCCAGCAGCTCAGCCTCCGGGACTAGGAGCACAGATACGCAGTATTTT
CDR3 protein: CASSSASGTRSTDTQYF

D gene: NA
J gene: TRBJ1-6
clone size: many
V gene: TRBV14
CDR3 DNA: TGTGCCAGCTCACTGCGGGCCTATAATTCACCCCTCCACTTT
CDR3 protein: CASSLRAYNSPLHF

D gene: TRBD1
J gene: TRBJ1-2
clone size: many
V gene: TRBV25-1
CDR3 DNA: TGTGCCAGCAGTGCCACGGACAGGTTCGATGGCTACACCTTC
CDR3 protein: CASSATDRFDGYTF

D gene: NA
J gene: TRBJ2-1
clone size: few
V gene: TRBV6-5
CDR3 DNA: TGTGCCAGCAGTTCCGGCAGCTCCTACAATGAGCAGTTCTTC
CDR3 protein: CASSSGSSYNEQFF

D gene: TRBD2
J gene: TRBJ2-5
clone size: many
V gene: TRBV27
CDR3 DNA: TGTGCCAGCCAACGGACTAGCGAAGAGACCCAGTACTTC
CDR3 protein: CASQRTSEETQYF

D gene: NA
J gene: TRBJ2-7
clone size: few
V gene: TRBV7-2
CDR3 DNA: TGTGCCAGCAGCTACGCTTCCTACGAGCAGTACTTC
CDR3 protein: CASSYASYEQYF

D gene: TRBD2
J gene: TRBJ2-3
clone size: many
V gene: TRBV29-1
CDR3 DNA: TGCAGCGTTGAAGATCGGAGCGGGGGGGATACGCAGTATTTT
CDR3 protein: CSVEDRSGGDTQYF